The entry below describes one T cell receptor (beta chain). The target antigen is unknown. The data originate from a study of tissue T cells after allogeneic stem cell transplantation. Study-wide results and limits: This small cohort was clinically heterogeneous, and sampling depth was a limitation.

Sequencing of TCRbeta CDR3 at survey depth gave sequences and template counts. Sequenced by immunoSEQ multiplex PCR; TCRdb stores in-frame clones only, minus some. The sample includes 25,000 to 30,000 clones, approximately 83% of them seen just once. The receptor was derived from a woman aged 18 to 50 who later had graft-versus-host disease after an allogeneic stem cell transplant. Material: blood, obtained before transplantation.

The CDR3 DNA reads as TGTGCCACCAGCGGGCGGGACAGTGAAACCGGGGAGCTGTTTTTT. The encoded protein is CATSGRDSETGELFF. The chain has TRBV15 and TRBJ2-2, with a tentative D call TRBD1 (7 bases). V was pared by 5 bases and J by 5 bases, with 15 bases between. The CDR3 is made up of 15 amino acids. Germline V gene sequence: CDR1 LNHNV, CDR2 YYDKDF (reference sequence).